A selection of T cell receptor beta chains follows, all from one sample in a study of cytomegalovirus exposure and HLA in healthy donors. Profiling relied on immunoSEQ multiplex PCR, and the TCRdb table lists in-frame clones only, not all of them. The data contain 100,000 to 150,000 clones, approximately 80% of them seen just once; the ten biggest clones take up around 4%. The sample was PBMCs. The receptors were sampled from a man aged 35-49 years in good health and CMV-seronegative. Both conserved end residues are part of each CDR3. A D gene is named only where the DNA matches it firmly. Size values are once, few and many counts, or a class for expanded clones, and some rows have none.

j_call d_call clone_size v_call cdr3_nt cdr3_aa
TRBJ1-2 . few TRBV20-1 TGCAGTGCTAATTGGGGGGATGGCTACACCTTC CSANWGDGYTF
TRBJ2-3 . . TRBV5-1 TGCGCCAGCAGAGGGGGATTGTGGGGAGATACGCAGTATTTT CASRGGLWGDTQYF
TRBJ1-6 TRBD1 once TRBV2 TGTGCCAGCAGTGAACAAGGACAGGGTAATTCACCCCTCCACTTT CASSEQGQGNSPLHF
TRBJ1-2 TRBD1 few TRBV19 TGTGCCAGTAGTATACGTGGGACAGGGTCCTCAGGCTACACCTTC CASSIRGTGSSGYTF
TRBJ2-3 TRBD2 . TRBV29-1 TGCAGCGACCTGCGGGGGGGCACGCAGTATTTT CSDLRGGTQYF
TRBJ2-2 . . TRBV18 TGTGCCAGCTCACAATCAGGGACATCCGGGGAGCTGTTTTTT CASSQSGTSGELFF
TRBJ2-5 TRBD1 . TRBV19 TGTGCCAGTAGTATCCGACAGGGGTACCAAGAGACCCAGTACTTC CASSIRQGYQETQYF
TRBJ1-6 . . TRBV6-4 TGTGCCAGCAGTGTCCAGGGTAGTAATTCACCCCTCCACTTT CASSVQGSNSPLHF
TRBJ1-5 . . TRBV13 TGTGCCAGCAGCTATACGGGGGATAATCAGCCCCAGCATTTT CASSYTGDNQPQHF
TRBJ2-1 . . TRBV9 TGTGCCAGCAGCGCGGAGGGACAGACCTTTTGGGGGACCCATGAGCAGTTCTTC CASSAEGQTFWGTHEQFF
TRBJ1-4 . . TRBV14 TGTGCCAGCAGCCAAGATTCTTGGGGGGAGAAACTGTTTTTT CASSQDSWGEKLFF
TRBJ1-4 TRBD1 . TRBV27 TGTGCCAGCAGTTTAAACCCCCCATCCGACAGGGAAGAAAAACTGTTTTTT CASSLNPPSDREEKLFF
TRBJ2-7 TRBD1 . TRBV9 TGTGCCAGCAGCGCACCAGGGACAGGGGTCCCGCAGTACTTC CASSAPGTGVPQYF
TRBJ2-3 TRBD2 . TRBV7-3 TGTGCCAGCAGCTCTAATAGCGGGGGTGCAGATACGCAGTATTTT CASSSNSGGADTQYF
TRBJ2-7 . . TRBV10-3 TGTGCCACACTAAGCAGGGGGGCCTACGAGCAGTACTTC CATLSRGAYEQYF
TRBJ2-1 . . TRBV18 TGTGCCAGCTCGCCACTACAGGGCCAATACAATGAGCAGTTCTTC CASSPLQGQYNEQFF
TRBJ2-5 TRBD2 . TRBV10-3 TGTGCCATCAGACCCGGGACTAGCGGGGCGAGGTCGGCAGAGACCCAGTACTTC CAIRPGTSGARSAETQYF
TRBJ2-7 TRBD2 . TRBV11-2 TGTGCCAGCAGCGACGGGGGGTTCTACGAGCAGTACTTC CASSDGGFYEQYF
TRBJ1-2 . . TRBV4-1 TGCGCCAGCAGCTCCCCCGAGGCAGCTAACTATGGCTACACCTTC CASSSPEAANYGYTF
TRBJ1-6 TRBD1 . TRBV19 TGTGCCAGTAGTTCAAGACAGGGGGCGTCCTATAATTCACCCCTCCACTTT CASSSRQGASYNSPLHF
TRBJ2-1 . . TRBV7-3 TGTGCCAGCAGCTCTGGCACCGGGAGCTACAATGAGCAGTTCTTC CASSSGTGSYNEQFF
TRBJ1-3 . . TRBV6-5 TGTGCCAGCAGTTCCGTCCGGGGGGGAGGAAACACCATATATTTT CASSSVRGGGNTIYF
TRBJ2-3 TRBD1 . TRBV6-5 TGTGCCAGCAGGGCGACAGGGATCAATACGCAGTATTTT CASRATGINTQYF
TRBJ1-6 . . TRBV4-2 TGTGCCAGCAGCCAAGATAGGCGGAATTCACCCCTCCACTTT CASSQDRRNSPLHF
TRBJ1-1 TRBD1 . TRBV7-6 TGTGCCACTGACAGGGTTGGCACTGAAGCTTTCTTT CATDRVGTEAFF
TRBJ2-7 . . TRBV11-2 TGTGCCAGCAGCTTAGGATCTGGCAACTACGAGCAGTACTTC CASSLGSGNYEQYF
TRBJ2-1 . . TRBV18 TGTGCCAGCTCACCACCGCAGAACAATGAGCAGTTCTTC CASSPPQNNEQFF
TRBJ2-5 . . TRBV4-3 TGCGCCAGCAGCCAAGGAGGGGGCCAAGAGACCCAGTACTTC CASSQGGGQETQYF
TRBJ2-7 . . TRBV18 TGTGCCAGCTCGCCAGGACAGACCTACGAGCAGTACTTC CASSPGQTYEQYF
TRBJ1-6 TRBD1 . TRBV7-9 TGTTCCAGCAGCGACTCCGGGACAGCGATTAATTCACCCCTCCACTTT CSSSDSGTAINSPLHF
TRBJ1-1 . . TRBV4-2 TGTGCCAGCAGCCAAGATTCGTCTGCTGAAGCTTTCTTT CASSQDSSAEAFF
TRBJ1-1 . . TRBV7-3 TGTGCCAGCAGCTCCAAGCCGGGCACTGAAGCTTTCTTT CASSSKPGTEAFF
TRBJ1-4 TRBD1 . TRBV7-2 TGTGCCAGCAGCCCGGACAGGCGAAATGAAAAACTGTTTTTT CASSPDRRNEKLFF
TRBJ1-2 . once TRBV5-8 TGTGCCAGCAGCTTGGCCCTCTATGGCTACACCTTC CASSLALYGYTF
TRBJ1-1 . . TRBV2 TGTGCCAGCAGGGGGTCAAGGGGGTCTTTCACTGAAGCTTTCTTT CASRGSRGSFTEAFF
TRBJ1-1 . . TRBV29-1 TGCAGCGTGGTCCGAGGAAACACTGAAGCTTTCTTT CSVVRGNTEAFF
TRBJ1-3 . . TRBV30 TGTGCCTGGAGTCCGGGACAAACTGGAAACACCATATATTTT CAWSPGQTGNTIYF
TRBJ2-7 . . TRBV7-8 TGTGCCAGCAGCTTATTTTCATCCAGGGGCGGCGAGCAGTACTTC CASSLFSSRGGEQYF
TRBJ2-7 . . TRBV9 TGTGCCAGCAGCTCCTCCCCTACAGGGTACGAGCAGTACTTC CASSSSPTGYEQYF
TRBJ1-6 . . TRBV30 TGTGCCTGGAGTGTAATCCTCTTGAGTAATTCACCCCTCCACTTT CAWSVILLSNSPLHF
TRBJ2-5 TRBD2 . TRBV6-6 TGTGCCAGCAAGACTAGCAATCAAGAGACCCAGTACTTC CASKTSNQETQYF
TRBJ1-4 TRBD1 . TRBV2 TGTGCCAGCAAGACAGGGGGCTATGAAAAACTGTTTTTT CASKTGGYEKLFF
TRBJ2-3 TRBD2 . TRBV9 TGTGCCAGCAGCGTAGAGTGGAGCGGGGGAGCAGATACGCAGTATTTT CASSVEWSGGADTQYF
TRBJ1-2 . . TRBV4-3 TGCGCCAGCAGCCTACGATTGACAGATTCTACCTATGGCTACACCTTC CASSLRLTDSTYGYTF
TRBJ2-7 TRBD1 . TRBV6-6 TGTGCCAGCAGTTACGGGGGACAGGGAAGCTCCTACGAGCAGTACTTC CASSYGGQGSSYEQYF
TRBJ2-2 TRBD1 . TRBV18 TGTGCCAGCTCAGGGACAGGGCGGAGCAACACCGGGGAGCTGTTTTTT CASSGTGRSNTGELFF